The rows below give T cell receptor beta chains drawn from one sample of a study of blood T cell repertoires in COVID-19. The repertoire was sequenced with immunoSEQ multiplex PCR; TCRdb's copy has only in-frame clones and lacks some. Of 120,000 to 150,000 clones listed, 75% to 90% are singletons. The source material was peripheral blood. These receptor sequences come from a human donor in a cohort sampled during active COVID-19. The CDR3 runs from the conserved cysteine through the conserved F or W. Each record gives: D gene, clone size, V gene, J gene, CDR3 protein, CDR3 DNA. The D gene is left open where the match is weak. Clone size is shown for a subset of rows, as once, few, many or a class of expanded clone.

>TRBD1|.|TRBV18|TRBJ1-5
CASSPGQGNQPQHF
TGTGCCAGCTCACCCGGACAGGGGAATCAGCCCCAGCATTTT
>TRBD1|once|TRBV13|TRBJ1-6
CASSQGQGKGGNSPLHF
TGTGCCAGCAGCCAAGGACAGGGGAAAGGTGGAAATTCACCCCTCCACTTT
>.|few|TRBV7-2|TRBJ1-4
CASSLGQAINEKLFF
TGTGCCAGCAGCTTAGGCCAGGCAATTAATGAAAAACTGTTTTTT
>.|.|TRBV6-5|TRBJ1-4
CASNTRKSEKLFF
TGTGCCAGCAACACCAGGAAGAGCGAAAAACTGTTTTTT
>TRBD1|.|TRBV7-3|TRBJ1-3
CASSLVGQGSGNTIYF
TGTGCCAGCAGCTTAGTCGGACAGGGCTCTGGAAACACCATATATTTT
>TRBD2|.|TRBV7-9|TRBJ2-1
CSSGRADYNEQFF
TGTTCCAGCGGGAGGGCGGACTACAATGAGCAGTTCTTC
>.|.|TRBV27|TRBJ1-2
CASNPWGDRNYGYTF
TGTGCCAGCAACCCATGGGGGGACCGTAACTATGGCTACACCTTC
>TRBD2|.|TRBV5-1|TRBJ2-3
CASSHRGLAASTDTQYF
TGCGCCAGCAGCCACAGGGGACTAGCGGCTAGCACAGATACGCAGTATTTT
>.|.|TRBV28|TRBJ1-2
CASSLLGGGEGGYTF
TGTGCCAGCAGTTTATTGGGTGGGGGCGAAGGTGGCTACACCTTC
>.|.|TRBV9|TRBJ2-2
CASSLSGAGELFF
TGTGCCAGCAGCCTCTCCGGGGCCGGGGAGCTGTTTTTT
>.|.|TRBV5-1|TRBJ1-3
CASSPITGGSGNTIYF
TGCGCCAGCAGCCCAATCACCGGGGGCTCTGGAAACACCATATATTTT